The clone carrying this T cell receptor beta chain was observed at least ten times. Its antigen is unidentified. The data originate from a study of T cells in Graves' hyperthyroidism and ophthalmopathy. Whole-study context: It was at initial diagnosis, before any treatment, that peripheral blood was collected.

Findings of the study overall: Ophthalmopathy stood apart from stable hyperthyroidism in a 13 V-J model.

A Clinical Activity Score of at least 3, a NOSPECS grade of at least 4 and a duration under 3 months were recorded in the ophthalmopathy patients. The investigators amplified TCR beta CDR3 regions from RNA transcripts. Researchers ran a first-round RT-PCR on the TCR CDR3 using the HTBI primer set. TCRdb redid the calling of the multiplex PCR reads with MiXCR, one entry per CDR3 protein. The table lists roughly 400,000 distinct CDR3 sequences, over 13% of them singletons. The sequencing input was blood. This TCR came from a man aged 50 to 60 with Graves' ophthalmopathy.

The CDR3 protein is CASSQRTSRDTQYF. CDR3 DNA sequence: TGTGCCAGCAGCCAACGGACTAGCCGGGATACGCAGTATTTT. This chain uses TRBV3-1 with TRBJ2-3; TRBD2 matches at 8 bases. The V gene end was trimmed by 2 bases and the J gene end by 6 bases; junction bases not matched to a gene: 4. From germline, CDR1 is LGHDT and CDR2 YNNKEL (reference sequence). This CDR3 has 14 amino acids.